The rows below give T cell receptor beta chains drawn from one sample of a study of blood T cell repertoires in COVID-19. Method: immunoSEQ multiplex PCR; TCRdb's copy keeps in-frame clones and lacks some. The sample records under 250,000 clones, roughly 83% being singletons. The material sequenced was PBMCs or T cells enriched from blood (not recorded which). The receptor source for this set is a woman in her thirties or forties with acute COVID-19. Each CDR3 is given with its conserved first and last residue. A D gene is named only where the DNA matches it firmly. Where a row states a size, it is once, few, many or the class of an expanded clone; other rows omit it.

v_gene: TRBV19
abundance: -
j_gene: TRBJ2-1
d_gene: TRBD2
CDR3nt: TGTGCCAGTAGTATCGGTGTAGCGGGGATGTACAATGAGCAGTTCTTC
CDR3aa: CASSIGVAGMYNEQFF

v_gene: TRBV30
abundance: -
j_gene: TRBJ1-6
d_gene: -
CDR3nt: TGTGCCTGGACCAAGACAGGAGGATCCTATAATTCACCCCTCCACTTT
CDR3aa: CAWTKTGGSYNSPLHF

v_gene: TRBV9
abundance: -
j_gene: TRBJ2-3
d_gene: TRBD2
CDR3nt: TGTGCCAGCAGCCCGAGCGGGGGGCAGAGCACAGATACGCAGTATTTT
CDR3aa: CASSPSGGQSTDTQYF

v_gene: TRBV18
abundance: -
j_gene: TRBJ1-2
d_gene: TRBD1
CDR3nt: TGTGCCAGCTCACCACGGACAGGGAGTGAATTTAACTATGGCTACACCTTC
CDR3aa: CASSPRTGSEFNYGYTF

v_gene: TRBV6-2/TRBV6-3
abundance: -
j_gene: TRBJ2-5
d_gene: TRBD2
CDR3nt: TGTGCCAGCAGCATCGGACTAGCGGGGGGAGAGACCCAGTACTTC
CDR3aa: CASSIGLAGGETQYF

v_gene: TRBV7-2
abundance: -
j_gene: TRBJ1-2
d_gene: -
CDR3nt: TGTGCCAGCAGCTTTTCCGGGGGGAACTATGGCTACACCTTC
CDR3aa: CASSFSGGNYGYTF

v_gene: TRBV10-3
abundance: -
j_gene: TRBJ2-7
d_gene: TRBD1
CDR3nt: TGTGCCATCAGTGAACTCGGCCAGGGGGCGGGCGAGCAGTACTTC
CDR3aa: CAISELGQGAGEQYF

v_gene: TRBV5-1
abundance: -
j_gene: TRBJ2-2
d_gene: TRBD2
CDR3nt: TGCGCCAGCAGCCTCGGACTAGCGGGGGGACCGAACACCGGGGAGCTGTTTTTT
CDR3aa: CASSLGLAGGPNTGELFF

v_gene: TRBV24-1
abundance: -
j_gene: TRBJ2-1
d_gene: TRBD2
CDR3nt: TGTGCCACCAGTGACCCCGAAGGCGCGGCTAGCGGCTACAATGAGCAGTTCTTC
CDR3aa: CATSDPEGAASGYNEQFF

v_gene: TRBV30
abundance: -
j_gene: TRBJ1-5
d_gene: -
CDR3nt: TGTGCCTGGAGCGCAAATTCCGGTAATCAGCCCCAGCATTTT
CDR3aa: CAWSANSGNQPQHF

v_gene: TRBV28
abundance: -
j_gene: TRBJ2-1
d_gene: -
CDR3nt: TGTGCCAGCATTGGGGACTTCTCCTACAATGAGCAGTTCTTC
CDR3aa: CASIGDFSYNEQFF

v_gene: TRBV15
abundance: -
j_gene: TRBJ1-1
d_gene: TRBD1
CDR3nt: TGTGCCACCAGCACAGGGGGCATGAACACTGAAGCTTTCTTT
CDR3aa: CATSTGGMNTEAFF

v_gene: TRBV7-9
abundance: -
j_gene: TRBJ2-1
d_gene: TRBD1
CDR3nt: TGTGCCAGCAGCTTACGACAGGGTGTAACTGAGCAGTTCTTC
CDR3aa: CASSLRQGVTEQFF

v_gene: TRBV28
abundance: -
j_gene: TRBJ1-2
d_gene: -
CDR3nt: TGTGCCAGCAGGCAAAGATCGGACTATGGCTACACCTTC
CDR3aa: CASRQRSDYGYTF

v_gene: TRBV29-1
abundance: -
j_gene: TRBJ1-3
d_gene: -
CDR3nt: TGCAGCGTTGTATCCTCTGGAAACACCATATATTTT
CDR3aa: CSVVSSGNTIYF

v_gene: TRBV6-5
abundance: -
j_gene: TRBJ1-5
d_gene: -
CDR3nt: TGTGCCAGCATCCGACAAACAGGGCAGCAGCCCCAGCATTTT
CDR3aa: CASIRQTGQQPQHF

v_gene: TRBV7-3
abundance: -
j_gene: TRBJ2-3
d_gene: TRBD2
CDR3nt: TGTGCCAGCAGCCCCATCACGCGGGGGGGCGGTGATACGCAGTATTTT
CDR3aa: CASSPITRGGGDTQYF

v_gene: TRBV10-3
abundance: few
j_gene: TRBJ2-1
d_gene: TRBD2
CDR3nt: TGTGCCATCAGGGCGACTAGCGGGAGGGCAGCGGGGGTCGATGAGCAGTTCTTC
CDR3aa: CAIRATSGRAAGVDEQFF

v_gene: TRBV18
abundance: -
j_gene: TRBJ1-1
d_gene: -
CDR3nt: TGTGCCAGCTCATCCATCCTTAAGGAGGCTTTCTTT
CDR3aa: CASSSILKEAFF

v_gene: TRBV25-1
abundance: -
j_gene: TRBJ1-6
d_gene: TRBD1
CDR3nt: TGTGCCAGCAGTGAATTCGGGGGGACAGGACGTTCACCCCTCCACTTT
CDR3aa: CASSEFGGTGRSPLHF

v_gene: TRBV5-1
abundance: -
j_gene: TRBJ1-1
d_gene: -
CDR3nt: TGCGCCAGCAGCTTGGATCCGGGTCGTGCGGGAACTGAAGCTTTCTTT
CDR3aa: CASSLDPGRAGTEAFF

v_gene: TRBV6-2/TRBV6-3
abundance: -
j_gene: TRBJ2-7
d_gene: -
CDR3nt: TGTGCCAGCAGTTACTCTGCAGGGGTTACCTACGAGCAGTACTTC
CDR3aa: CASSYSAGVTYEQYF

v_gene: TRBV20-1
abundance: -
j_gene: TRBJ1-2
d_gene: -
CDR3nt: TGCAGTGCAGTACCAGGTCATGGCTACACCTTC
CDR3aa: CSAVPGHGYTF

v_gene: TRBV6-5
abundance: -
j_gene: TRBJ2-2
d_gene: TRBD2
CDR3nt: TGTGCCAGCAACCCTACTAGCGGCACCGGGGAGCTGTTTTTT
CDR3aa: CASNPTSGTGELFF

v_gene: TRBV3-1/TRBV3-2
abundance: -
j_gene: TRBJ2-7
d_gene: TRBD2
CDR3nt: TGTGCCAGCAGCCAAGGGGCGGGAGGGCCCTACGAGCAGTACTTC
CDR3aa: CASSQGAGGPYEQYF

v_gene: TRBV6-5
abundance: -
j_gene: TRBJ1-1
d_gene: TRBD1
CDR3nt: TGTGCCAGCAGTCCGACAGGGCAAGCAGCTTTCTTT
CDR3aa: CASSPTGQAAFF

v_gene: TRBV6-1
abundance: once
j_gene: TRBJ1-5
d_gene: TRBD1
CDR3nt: TGTGCCAGCAGTGCCCAGGGACAGGGTTTTCGCTGGCCCCAGCATTTT
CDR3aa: CASSAQGQGFRWPQHF

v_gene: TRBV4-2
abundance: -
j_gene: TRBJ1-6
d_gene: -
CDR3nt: TGTGCCAGCAGCCAAGATATAGACGGGTTTGGTAATTCACCCCTCCACTTT
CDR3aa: CASSQDIDGFGNSPLHF

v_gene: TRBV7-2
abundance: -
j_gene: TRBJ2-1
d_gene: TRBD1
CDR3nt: TGTGCCAGCAGCTTAGACAGGGGGCAGGGGTACAATGAGCAGTTCTTC
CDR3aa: CASSLDRGQGYNEQFF

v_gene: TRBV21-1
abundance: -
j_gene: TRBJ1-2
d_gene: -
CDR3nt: TGTGCCAGCAGCAAAGCCGGGGAAGGCTACACCTTC
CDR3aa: CASSKAGEGYTF

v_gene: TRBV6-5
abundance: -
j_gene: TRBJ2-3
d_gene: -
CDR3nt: TGTGCCAGCAGGAGGACCCGAGGGCGGGCAGATACGCAGTATTTT
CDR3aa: CASRRTRGRADTQYF

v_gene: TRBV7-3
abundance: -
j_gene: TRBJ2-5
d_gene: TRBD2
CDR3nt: TGTGCCAGCAGCGTCACCCCGGGACTACACACGAACCAAGAGACCCAGTACTTC
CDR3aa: CASSVTPGLHTNQETQYF

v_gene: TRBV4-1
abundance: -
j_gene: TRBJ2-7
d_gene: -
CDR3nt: TGCGCCAGCAGCCAAGTACCGGCCGGAGTGGACGAGCAGTACTTC
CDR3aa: CASSQVPAGVDEQYF

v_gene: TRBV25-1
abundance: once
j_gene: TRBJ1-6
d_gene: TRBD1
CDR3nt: TGTGCCAGCAAACAGGGGGCTTCACCCCTCCACTTT
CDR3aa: CASKQGASPLHF

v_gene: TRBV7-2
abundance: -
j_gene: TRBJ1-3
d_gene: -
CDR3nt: TGTGCCAGCAGCCCCATGGCCGCGGTCTACTCTGGAAACACCATATATTTT
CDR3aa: CASSPMAAVYSGNTIYF

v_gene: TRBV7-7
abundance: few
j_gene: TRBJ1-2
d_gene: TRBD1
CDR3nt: TGTGCCAGCAGAGGCAGGACAGGGTATAACTATGGCTACACCTTC
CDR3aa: CASRGRTGYNYGYTF

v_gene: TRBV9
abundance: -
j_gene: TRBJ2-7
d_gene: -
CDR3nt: TGTGCCAGCAGCGCCAGCGCGAACTCCCACTACGAGCAGTACTTC
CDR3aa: CASSASANSHYEQYF

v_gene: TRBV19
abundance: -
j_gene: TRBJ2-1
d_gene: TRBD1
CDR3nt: TGTGCCAGTAGACCGGGACAGTTATCGGTTGAGCAGTTCTTC
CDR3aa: CASRPGQLSVEQFF

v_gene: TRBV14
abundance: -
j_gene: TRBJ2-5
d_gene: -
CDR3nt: TGTGCCAGCAGCCAAGCGGGGTCGTACCAAGAGACCCAGTACTTC
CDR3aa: CASSQAGSYQETQYF

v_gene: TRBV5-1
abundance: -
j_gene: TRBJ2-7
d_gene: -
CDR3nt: TGCGCCAGCAGCTTGGGAGGGCTCTCCTACGAGCAGTACTTC
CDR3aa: CASSLGGLSYEQYF

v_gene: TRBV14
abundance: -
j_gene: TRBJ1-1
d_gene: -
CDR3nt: TGTGCCAGCAGCCTTGGCCCTGAAGCTTTCTTT
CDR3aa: CASSLGPEAFF

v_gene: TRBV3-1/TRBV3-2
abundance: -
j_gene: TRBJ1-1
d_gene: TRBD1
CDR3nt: TGTGCCAGCAGCCAAGTTTGGACAGGGGGCTTGACTGAAGCTTTCTTT
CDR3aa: CASSQVWTGGLTEAFF

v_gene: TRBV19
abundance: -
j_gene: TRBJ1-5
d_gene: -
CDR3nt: TGTGCCAGCACGGAAATTACATGGACAGATAGCAATCAGCCCCAGCATTTT
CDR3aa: CASTEITWTDSNQPQHF

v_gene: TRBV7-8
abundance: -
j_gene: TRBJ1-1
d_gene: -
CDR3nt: TGTGCCAGCAGCTTCCGGGCGTCCTCGGGGGACACTGAAGCTTTCTTT
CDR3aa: CASSFRASSGDTEAFF

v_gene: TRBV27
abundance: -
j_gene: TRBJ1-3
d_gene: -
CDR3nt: TGTGCCAGCACGCGGAACTCTGGAAACACCATATATTTT
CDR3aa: CASTRNSGNTIYF

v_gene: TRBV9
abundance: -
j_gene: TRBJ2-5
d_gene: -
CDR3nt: TGTGCCAGCAGCGTTTCGGGGGGCAAGGAGACCCAGTACTTC
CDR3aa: CASSVSGGKETQYF

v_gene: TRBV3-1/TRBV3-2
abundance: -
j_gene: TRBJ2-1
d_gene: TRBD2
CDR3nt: TGTGCCAGCAGCCAAGATCAGCGGGGCAGCTCCTACAATGAGCAGTTCTTC
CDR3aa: CASSQDQRGSSYNEQFF

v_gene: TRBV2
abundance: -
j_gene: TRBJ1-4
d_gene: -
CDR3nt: TGTGCCAGCAGTGTACAGGGCAGTGTGGTTGAAAAACTGTTTTTT
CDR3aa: CASSVQGSVVEKLFF

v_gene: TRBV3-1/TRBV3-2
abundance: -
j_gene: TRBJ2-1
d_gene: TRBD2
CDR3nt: TGTGCCAGCAGCCAAGCTAGCGGGAGCCACAATGAGCAGTTCTTC
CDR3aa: CASSQASGSHNEQFF

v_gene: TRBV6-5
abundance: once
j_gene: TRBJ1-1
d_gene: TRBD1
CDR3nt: TGTGCCAGCAGAGCGGACAGGGGGCGACGTGAAGCTTTCTTT
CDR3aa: CASRADRGRREAFF

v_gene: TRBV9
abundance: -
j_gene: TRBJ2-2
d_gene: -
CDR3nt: TGTGCCAGCAGCGTGGGAGGAAGACAGACCGGGGAGCTGTTTTTT
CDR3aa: CASSVGGRQTGELFF

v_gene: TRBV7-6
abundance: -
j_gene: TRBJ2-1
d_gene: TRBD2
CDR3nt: TGTGCCAGCAGCCTGAGCATCGCTAGCGGGAGATACAATGAGCAGTTCTTC
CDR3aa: CASSLSIASGRYNEQFF

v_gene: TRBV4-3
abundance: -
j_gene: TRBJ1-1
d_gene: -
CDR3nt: TGCGCCAGTAGGACAGTCCAGTCGGGCACTGAAGCTTTCTTT
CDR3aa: CASRTVQSGTEAFF

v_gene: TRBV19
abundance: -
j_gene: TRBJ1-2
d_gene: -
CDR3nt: TGTGCCAGTAGTATCGGGTCGGACAGCCTCTATGGCTACACCTTC
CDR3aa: CASSIGSDSLYGYTF

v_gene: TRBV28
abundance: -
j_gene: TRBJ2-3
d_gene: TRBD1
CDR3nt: TGTGCCAGCAGTTTTGGGACAGGGATCACAGATACGCAGTATTTT
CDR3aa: CASSFGTGITDTQYF